This T cell receptor beta chain was identified in a study of technical replicates of blood from a few donors. Trimming pared 1 base from V and 1 base from J, leaving 5 bases between. This CDR3 spans 13 amino acids. From germline, CDR1 is SGHDT and CDR2 YYEEEE. Some clones are missing from TCRdb's copy, which holds only in-frame ones; the method was immunoSEQ multiplex PCR. The sample holds roughly 79,000 clones; approximately 80% are singletons and the top ten take roughly 4%. The receptor was derived from a human donor in good health. Some clones in this sample may be carry-over from other donors' samples. The J gene is TRBJ1-1, the V gene TRBV5-6; D is unresolved. Sequencing was carried out using PBMCs. The CDR3 region is CASSLFSNTEAFF. DNA of the CDR3: TGTGCCAGCAGCTTGTTCTCGAACACTGAAGCTTTCTTT.